A selection of T cell receptor beta chains follows, all from one sample in a study of regulatory T cells in long-lasting Graves disease. TCRdb reprocessed the multiplex PCR reads via MiXCR and lists one record per CDR3 protein. In the table there are 350,000 to 550,000 distinct CDR3 sequences, more than 13% of which are singletons. Separately, the same data were catalogued under a study of T cells in Graves' hyperthyroidism and ophthalmopathy.

Sample: peripheral blood mononuclear cells (PBMCs), taken at new diagnosis, from a patient treated with antithyroid drugs. The receptors originated from a young woman with Graves disease. Each CDR3 is given with its conserved first and last residue. Fields, in order: J gene, clone size, D gene, V gene, CDR3 DNA, CDR3 protein. D genes are given only for firm matches. Clone size is given for some rows only: seen once, a few or many times, or a class if the clone is expanded.

J gene: TRBJ2-7
clone size: many
D gene: -
V gene: TRBV28
CDR3 DNA: TGTGCCAGCAGTTTAGGACAAGAACAGTACTTC
CDR3 protein: CASSLGQEQYF

J gene: TRBJ2-7
clone size: few
D gene: TRBD1
V gene: TRBV6-5
CDR3 DNA: TGTGCCAGCAGCTACGGACAGGGGGTATCCTACGAGCAGTACTTC
CDR3 protein: CASSYGQGVSYEQYF

J gene: TRBJ2-2
clone size: -
D gene: -
V gene: TRBV9
CDR3 DNA: TGTGCTAGCGCCAGGGGGAACACCGGGGAGCTGTTTTTT
CDR3 protein: CASARGNTGELFF

J gene: TRBJ2-1
clone size: -
D gene: -
V gene: TRBV20-1
CDR3 DNA: TGCAGTGCTAGACCCCCCGAGGATGAGCAGTTCTTC
CDR3 protein: CSARPPEDEQFF

J gene: TRBJ2-7
clone size: many
D gene: -
V gene: TRBV5-1
CDR3 DNA: TGCGCCAGCAGCTTTTCGGGGCCCCCCTACGAGCAGTACTTC
CDR3 protein: CASSFSGPPYEQYF

J gene: TRBJ2-7
clone size: many
D gene: -
V gene: TRBV7-3
CDR3 DNA: TGTGCCAGCAGCTTAACGGGGGCCCCGGGAGAATACGAGCAGTACTTC
CDR3 protein: CASSLTGAPGEYEQYF

J gene: TRBJ1-3
clone size: -
D gene: -
V gene: TRBV13
CDR3 DNA: TGTGCCAGCAGCTTTTTGGAGGGCTCTGGAAACACCATATATTTT
CDR3 protein: CASSFLEGSGNTIYF

J gene: TRBJ2-1
clone size: few
D gene: -
V gene: TRBV5-6
CDR3 DNA: TGTGCCAGCAGCTTGGGGCGGACCGAGCAGTTCTTC
CDR3 protein: CASSLGRTEQFF

J gene: TRBJ2-3
clone size: few
D gene: -
V gene: TRBV11-2
CDR3 DNA: TGTGCCAGCAGTCCAACGCGGGCTGTAGCAGATACGCAGTATTTT
CDR3 protein: CASSPTRAVADTQYF

J gene: TRBJ1-1
clone size: -
D gene: -
V gene: TRBV19
CDR3 DNA: TGTGCCAGTCACGGGGCGAGAACTGAAGCTTTCTTT
CDR3 protein: CASHGARTEAFF

J gene: TRBJ2-5
clone size: -
D gene: TRBD1
V gene: TRBV10-1
CDR3 DNA: TGCGCCAGCAGCCCGAACCGGGACAGGATTCAAGAGACCCAGTACTTC
CDR3 protein: CASSPNRDRIQETQYF

J gene: TRBJ1-5
clone size: few
D gene: -
V gene: TRBV4-1
CDR3 DNA: TGCGCCAGCAGCCAAGTAACGAATCAGCCCCAGCATTTT
CDR3 protein: CASSQVTNQPQHF

J gene: TRBJ2-7
clone size: few
D gene: -
V gene: TRBV25-1
CDR3 DNA: TGTGCCAGCAGTGATGCATGGGGGGTGGACGAGCAGTACTTC
CDR3 protein: CASSDAWGVDEQYF

J gene: TRBJ2-1
clone size: -
D gene: -
V gene: TRBV9
CDR3 DNA: TGTGCCAGCAGCGTCGAGGTACGTGGTGAGCAGTTCTTC
CDR3 protein: CASSVEVRGEQFF

J gene: TRBJ2-5
clone size: few
D gene: -
V gene: TRBV29-1
CDR3 DNA: TGCAGCGTTGAGGGGACAAGCCAAGAGACCCAGTACTTC
CDR3 protein: CSVEGTSQETQYF

J gene: TRBJ1-1
clone size: many
D gene: -
V gene: TRBV6-9
CDR3 DNA: TGTGCCAGCAGTTATCCCCCAAGAGGGCAGAACACTGAAGCTTTCTTT
CDR3 protein: CASSYPPRGQNTEAFF

J gene: TRBJ2-7
clone size: few
D gene: TRBD2
V gene: TRBV6-9
CDR3 DNA: TGTGCCAGCAGTTACACGTCTAGCGGGGCCTACGAGCAGTACTTC
CDR3 protein: CASSYTSSGAYEQYF

J gene: TRBJ2-4
clone size: -
D gene: TRBD2
V gene: TRBV5-1
CDR3 DNA: TGCGCCAGCAGCTCCGGGACTAGCGGGAGTGAGGGCATTCAGTACTTC
CDR3 protein: CASSSGTSGSEGIQYF

J gene: TRBJ2-2
clone size: -
D gene: TRBD2
V gene: TRBV27
CDR3 DNA: TGTGCCAGCAGTTTCCCAGCGGGAATAGGCACCGGGGAGCTGTTTTTT
CDR3 protein: CASSFPAGIGTGELFF

J gene: TRBJ2-1
clone size: few
D gene: -
V gene: TRBV25-1
CDR3 DNA: TGTGCCAGCAGTGAACTCTTCCGGGAGCCTCTAGGTGAGCAGTTCTTC
CDR3 protein: CASSELFREPLGEQFF

J gene: TRBJ2-1
clone size: -
D gene: TRBD2
V gene: TRBV19
CDR3 DNA: TGTGCCAGTGGACCGGGAGGTGAGCAGTTCTTC
CDR3 protein: CASGPGGEQFF

J gene: TRBJ2-7
clone size: many
D gene: TRBD2
V gene: TRBV2
CDR3 DNA: TGTGCCAGCAGGCGGGAGGGGACCTACGAGCAGTACTTC
CDR3 protein: CASRREGTYEQYF

J gene: TRBJ2-1
clone size: many
D gene: -
V gene: TRBV12-5
CDR3 DNA: TGTGCTAGTGCCCCCCCGAGGGTGAACAATGAGCAGTTCTTC
CDR3 protein: CASAPPRVNNEQFF

J gene: TRBJ2-1
clone size: -
D gene: -
V gene: TRBV27
CDR3 DNA: TGTGCCAGCAGTTCCCCGGAGAGGCAGGGGAAATACAATGAGCAGTTCTTC
CDR3 protein: CASSSPERQGKYNEQFF

J gene: TRBJ2-5
clone size: -
D gene: TRBD2
V gene: TRBV20-1
CDR3 DNA: TGCAGTGCTAGCCCGGTCCTAGCGGGACCAGAGACCCAGTACTTC
CDR3 protein: CSASPVLAGPETQYF

J gene: TRBJ2-1
clone size: few
D gene: -
V gene: TRBV15
CDR3 DNA: TGTGCCACCAGCAGAGCGGAATACAATGAGCAGTTCTTC
CDR3 protein: CATSRAEYNEQFF

J gene: TRBJ2-1
clone size: few
D gene: TRBD2
V gene: TRBV3-1
CDR3 DNA: TGTGCCAGCAGCCACCCATTAGCGGGAGGGCAGGGTAATGAGCAGTTCTTC
CDR3 protein: CASSHPLAGGQGNEQFF

J gene: TRBJ2-2
clone size: -
D gene: -
V gene: TRBV19
CDR3 DNA: TGTGCCAGTAGACCTAGGGCCCCCAACACCGGGGAGCTGTTTTTT
CDR3 protein: CASRPRAPNTGELFF

J gene: TRBJ2-1
clone size: many
D gene: -
V gene: TRBV9
CDR3 DNA: TGTGCCAGCAGCGTAGGACAGGGAGGCGGTGAGCAGTTCTTC
CDR3 protein: CASSVGQGGGEQFF

J gene: TRBJ2-3
clone size: many
D gene: -
V gene: TRBV7-3
CDR3 DNA: TGTGCCAGCAGCTCTCCGACGGGACCAAGTGCAGATACGCAGTATTTT
CDR3 protein: CASSSPTGPSADTQYF

J gene: TRBJ2-2
clone size: few
D gene: -
V gene: TRBV5-1
CDR3 DNA: TGCGCCAGCAGCTTGTATACGAACACCGGGGAGCTGTTTTTT
CDR3 protein: CASSLYTNTGELFF

J gene: TRBJ2-1
clone size: -
D gene: TRBD2
V gene: TRBV3-1
CDR3 DNA: TGTGCCAGCAGCTATTCTAGCGGGAGGGCCGACAATGAGCAGTTCTTC
CDR3 protein: CASSYSSGRADNEQFF

J gene: TRBJ1-5
clone size: -
D gene: TRBD1
V gene: TRBV27
CDR3 DNA: TGTGCCAGCAGTCCTTACAGGGGGGGTGGTAATCAGCCCCAGCATTTT
CDR3 protein: CASSPYRGGGNQPQHF

J gene: TRBJ2-1
clone size: many
D gene: TRBD2
V gene: TRBV29-1
CDR3 DNA: TGCAGCGCTCTAGCGGGAGGGCTGGGCAATGAGCAGTTCTTC
CDR3 protein: CSALAGGLGNEQFF

J gene: TRBJ2-1
clone size: -
D gene: TRBD1
V gene: TRBV6-1
CDR3 DNA: TGTGCCAGCAGTATTCAGGGGGCGAATGAGCAGTTCTTC
CDR3 protein: CASSIQGANEQFF

J gene: TRBJ1-5
clone size: many
D gene: -
V gene: TRBV2
CDR3 DNA: TGTGCCAGCAGTGTGGACAGCAGAAATCAGCCCCAGCATTTT
CDR3 protein: CASSVDSRNQPQHF

J gene: TRBJ1-2
clone size: many
D gene: TRBD1
V gene: TRBV12-3/TRBV12-4
CDR3 DNA: TGTGCCAGCAGTTGGGACAGTATCTATGGCTACACCTTC
CDR3 protein: CASSWDSIYGYTF

J gene: TRBJ2-7
clone size: many
D gene: TRBD2
V gene: TRBV20-1
CDR3 DNA: TGCAGTGCTAGAGATCCGTCCGGGGGGATAGCCTACGAGCAGTACTTC
CDR3 protein: CSARDPSGGIAYEQYF

J gene: TRBJ1-5
clone size: many
D gene: -
V gene: TRBV20-1
CDR3 DNA: TGCAGTGCTAGAGAAGGGGGGGGTAGCAATCAGCCCCAGCATTTT
CDR3 protein: CSAREGGGSNQPQHF

J gene: TRBJ2-7
clone size: many
D gene: TRBD1
V gene: TRBV11-1
CDR3 DNA: TGTGCCAGCAGCCGGGACAGGGTCTACGAGCAGTACTTC
CDR3 protein: CASSRDRVYEQYF

J gene: TRBJ2-7
clone size: -
D gene: TRBD2
V gene: TRBV6-1
CDR3 DNA: TGTGCCAGCAGTCGGGGGACTAGCGGGAGATTTGTCTACGAGCAGTACTTC
CDR3 protein: CASSRGTSGRFVYEQYF

J gene: TRBJ2-1
clone size: many
D gene: TRBD2
V gene: TRBV9
CDR3 DNA: TGTGCCAGCAGCCCCAGCGGGAGTATGGATGTGGAGCAGTTCTTC
CDR3 protein: CASSPSGSMDVEQFF

J gene: TRBJ2-2
clone size: -
D gene: TRBD1
V gene: TRBV2
CDR3 DNA: TGTGCCAGCACGACAGGGGCTAGGGGCGGGGAGCTGTTTTTT
CDR3 protein: CASTTGARGGELFF

J gene: TRBJ1-3
clone size: -
D gene: -
V gene: TRBV14
CDR3 DNA: TGTGCCAGCAGCCAAGAAGCTGGGACTGGAAACACCATATATTTT
CDR3 protein: CASSQEAGTGNTIYF